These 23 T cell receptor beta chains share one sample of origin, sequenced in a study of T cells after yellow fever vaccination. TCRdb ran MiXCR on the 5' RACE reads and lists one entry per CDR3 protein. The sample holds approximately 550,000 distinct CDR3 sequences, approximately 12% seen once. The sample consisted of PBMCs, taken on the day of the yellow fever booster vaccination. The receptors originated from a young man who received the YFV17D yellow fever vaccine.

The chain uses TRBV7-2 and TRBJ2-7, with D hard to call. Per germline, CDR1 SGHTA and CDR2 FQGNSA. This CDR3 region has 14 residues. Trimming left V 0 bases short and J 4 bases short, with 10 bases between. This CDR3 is CASSLARQAYEQYF. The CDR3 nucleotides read TGTGCCAGCAGCTTAGCGCGGCAGGCTTACGAGCAGTACTTC.

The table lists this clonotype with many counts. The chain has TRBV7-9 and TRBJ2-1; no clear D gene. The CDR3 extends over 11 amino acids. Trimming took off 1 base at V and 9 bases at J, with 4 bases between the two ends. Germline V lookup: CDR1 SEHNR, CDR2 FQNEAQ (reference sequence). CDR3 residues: CASSLESEQFF. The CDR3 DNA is TGTGCCAGCAGCTTAGAGTCTGAGCAGTTCTTC.

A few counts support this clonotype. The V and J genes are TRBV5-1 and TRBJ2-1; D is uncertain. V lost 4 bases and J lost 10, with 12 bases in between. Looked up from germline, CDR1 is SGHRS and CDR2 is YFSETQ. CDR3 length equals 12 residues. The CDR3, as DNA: TGCGCCAGCAGCCCCGGCCTGTGGGAGCAGTTCTTC. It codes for CASSPGLWEQFF.

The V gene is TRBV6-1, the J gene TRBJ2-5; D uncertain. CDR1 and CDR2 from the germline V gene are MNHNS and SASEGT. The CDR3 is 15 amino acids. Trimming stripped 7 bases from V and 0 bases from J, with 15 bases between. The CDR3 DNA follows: TGTGCCAGCACTCCGACCGCGACCAACCAAGAGACCCAGTACTTC. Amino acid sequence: CASTPTATNQETQYF.

CDR3 nucleotide sequence: TGTGCCAGCTCACCGGGGGAAGTCGCTGGAAACACCATATATTTT. As protein: CASSPGEVAGNTIYF. The V gene is TRBV18, the J gene TRBJ1-3; perhaps TRBD1 as D (5 bases). Trimming stripped 3 bases from V and 2 bases from J, with 11 bases between. This CDR3 contains 15 residues. Germline loops: CDR1 KGHSH, CDR2 LQKENI.

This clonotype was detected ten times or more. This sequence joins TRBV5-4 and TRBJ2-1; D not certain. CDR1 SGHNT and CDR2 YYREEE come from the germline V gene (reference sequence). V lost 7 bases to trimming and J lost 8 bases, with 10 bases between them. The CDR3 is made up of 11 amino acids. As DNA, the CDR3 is TGTGCCAGCCGACCTCGTGATGAGCAGTTCTTC. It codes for CASRPRDEQFF.

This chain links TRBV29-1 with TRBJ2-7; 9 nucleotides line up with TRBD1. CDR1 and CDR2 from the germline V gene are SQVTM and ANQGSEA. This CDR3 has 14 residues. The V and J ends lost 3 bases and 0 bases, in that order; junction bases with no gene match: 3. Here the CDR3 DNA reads TGCAGCGTTGATGGGACAGGGACCTCCTACGAGCAGTACTTC. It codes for CSVDGTGTSYEQYF.

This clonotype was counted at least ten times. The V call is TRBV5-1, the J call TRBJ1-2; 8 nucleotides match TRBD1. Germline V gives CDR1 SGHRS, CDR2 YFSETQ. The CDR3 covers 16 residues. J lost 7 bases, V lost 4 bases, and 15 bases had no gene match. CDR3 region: CASSLVRTGRHRGYTF. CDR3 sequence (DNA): TGCGCCAGCAGCCTAGTCAGGACAGGGCGACATCGTGGCTACACCTTC.

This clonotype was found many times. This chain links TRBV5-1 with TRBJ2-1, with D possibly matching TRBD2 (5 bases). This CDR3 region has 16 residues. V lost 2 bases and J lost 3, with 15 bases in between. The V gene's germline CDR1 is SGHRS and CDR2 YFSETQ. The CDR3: CASSLRAEVGYNEQFF. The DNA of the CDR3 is TGCGCCAGCAGCTTAAGAGCGGAGGTGGGCTACAATGAGCAGTTCTTC.

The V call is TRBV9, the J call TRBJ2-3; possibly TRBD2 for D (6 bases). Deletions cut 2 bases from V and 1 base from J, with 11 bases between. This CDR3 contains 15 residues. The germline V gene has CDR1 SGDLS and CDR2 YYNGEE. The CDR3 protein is CASSVQTSRTDTQYF. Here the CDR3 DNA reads TGTGCCAGCAGCGTGCAGACTAGTCGCACAGATACGCAGTATTTT.

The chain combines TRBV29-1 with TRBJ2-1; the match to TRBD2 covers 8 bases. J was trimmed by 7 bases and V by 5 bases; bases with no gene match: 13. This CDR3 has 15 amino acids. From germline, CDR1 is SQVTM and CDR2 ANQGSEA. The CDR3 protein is CSVTGGAGVGNEQFF. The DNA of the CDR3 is TGCAGCGTTACCGGGGGGGCGGGAGTAGGGAATGAGCAGTTCTTC.

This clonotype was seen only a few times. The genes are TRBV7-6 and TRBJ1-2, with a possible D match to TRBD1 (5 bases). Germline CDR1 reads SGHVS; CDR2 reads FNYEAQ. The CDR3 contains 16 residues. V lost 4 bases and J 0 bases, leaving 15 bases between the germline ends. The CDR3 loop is CASSSYQGVANYGYTF. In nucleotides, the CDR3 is TGTGCCAGCAGCTCTTATCAGGGTGTAGCTAACTATGGCTACACCTTC.

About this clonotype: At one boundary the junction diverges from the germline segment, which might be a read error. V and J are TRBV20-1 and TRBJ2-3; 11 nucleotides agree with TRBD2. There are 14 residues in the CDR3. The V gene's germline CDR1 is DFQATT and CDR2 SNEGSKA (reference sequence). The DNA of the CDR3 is TGCAGTACTAGCGGGAGTCCGGGCACAGATACGCAGTATTTT. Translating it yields CSTSGSPGTDTQYF.

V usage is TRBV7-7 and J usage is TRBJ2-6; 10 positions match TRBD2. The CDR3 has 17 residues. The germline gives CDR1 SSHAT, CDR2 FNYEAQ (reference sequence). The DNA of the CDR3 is TGTGCTAGCGGCCCGTTAGCGGGAGGCTCTGGGGCCAACGTCCTGACTTTC. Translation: CASGPLAGGSGANVLTF. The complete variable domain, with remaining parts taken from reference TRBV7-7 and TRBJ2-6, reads GAGVSQSPRYKVTKRGQDVTLRCDPISSHATLYWYQQALGQGPEFLTYFNYEAQPDKSGLPSDRFSAERPEGSISTLTIQRTEQRDSAMYRCASGPLAGGSGANVLTFGAGSRLTVL.

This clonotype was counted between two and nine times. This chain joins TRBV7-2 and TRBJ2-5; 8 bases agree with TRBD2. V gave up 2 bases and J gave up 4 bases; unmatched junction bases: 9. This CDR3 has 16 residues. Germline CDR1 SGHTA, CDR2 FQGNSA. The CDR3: CASSLQLAGTGETQYF. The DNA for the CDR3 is TGTGCCAGCAGCTTACAGCTAGCGGGTACCGGAGAGACCCAGTACTTC.

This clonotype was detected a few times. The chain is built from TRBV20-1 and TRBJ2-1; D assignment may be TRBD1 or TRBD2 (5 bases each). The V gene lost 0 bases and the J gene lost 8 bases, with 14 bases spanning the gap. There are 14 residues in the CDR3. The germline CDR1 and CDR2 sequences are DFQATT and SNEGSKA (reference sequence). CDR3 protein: CSARDKRGLHEQFF. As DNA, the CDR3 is TGCAGTGCTAGAGATAAACGGGGCCTCCATGAGCAGTTCTTC.

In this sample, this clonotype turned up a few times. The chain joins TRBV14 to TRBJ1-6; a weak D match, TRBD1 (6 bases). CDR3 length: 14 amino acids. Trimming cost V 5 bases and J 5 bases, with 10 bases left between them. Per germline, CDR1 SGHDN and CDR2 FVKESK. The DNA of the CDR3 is TGTGCCAGCAGCGCGGGACAAAATAATTCACCCCTCCACTTT. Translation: CASSAGQNNSPLHF.

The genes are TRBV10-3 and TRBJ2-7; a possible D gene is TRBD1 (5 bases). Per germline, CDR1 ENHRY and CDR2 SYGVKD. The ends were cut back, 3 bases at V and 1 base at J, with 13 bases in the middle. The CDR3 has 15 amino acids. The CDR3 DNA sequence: TGTGCCATCAGTGATATCCAGGGTAGGTCCTACGAGCAGTACTTC. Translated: CAISDIQGRSYEQYF.

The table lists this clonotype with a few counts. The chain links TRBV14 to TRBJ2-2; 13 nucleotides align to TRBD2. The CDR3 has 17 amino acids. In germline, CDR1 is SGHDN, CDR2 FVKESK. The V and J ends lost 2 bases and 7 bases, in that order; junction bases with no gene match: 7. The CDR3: CASSQRGLAGFVGELFF. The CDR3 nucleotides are TGTGCCAGCAGCCAACGGGGACTAGCGGGATTCGTCGGGGAGCTGTTTTTT. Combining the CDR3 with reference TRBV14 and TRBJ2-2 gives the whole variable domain EAGVTQFPSHSVIEKGQTVTLRCDPISGHDNLYWYRRVMGKEIKFLLHFVKESKQDESGMPNNRFLAERTGGTYSTLKVQPAELEDSGVYFCASSQRGLAGFVGELFFGEGSRLTVL.

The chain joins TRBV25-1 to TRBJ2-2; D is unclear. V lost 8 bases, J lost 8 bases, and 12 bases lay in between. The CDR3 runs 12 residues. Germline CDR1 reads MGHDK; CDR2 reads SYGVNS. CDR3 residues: CASQENVGELFF. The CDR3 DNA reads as TGTGCCAGCCAAGAGAATGTAGGGGAGCTGTTTTTT. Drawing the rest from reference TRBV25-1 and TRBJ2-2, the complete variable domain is EADIYQTPRYLVIGTGKKITLECSQTMGHDKMYWYQQDPGMELHLIHYSYGVNSTEKGDLSSESTVSRIRTEHFPLTLESARPSHTSQYLCASQENVGELFFGEGSRLTVL.

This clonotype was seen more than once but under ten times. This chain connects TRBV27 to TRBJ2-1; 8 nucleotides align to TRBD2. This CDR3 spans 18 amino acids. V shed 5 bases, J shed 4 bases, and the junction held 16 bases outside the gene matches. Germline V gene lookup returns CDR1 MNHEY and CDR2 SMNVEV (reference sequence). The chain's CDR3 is CASSPLASGLRLYNEQFF. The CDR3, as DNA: TGTGCCAGCAGTCCCTTGGCTAGCGGGTTGAGACTATACAATGAGCAGTTCTTC.

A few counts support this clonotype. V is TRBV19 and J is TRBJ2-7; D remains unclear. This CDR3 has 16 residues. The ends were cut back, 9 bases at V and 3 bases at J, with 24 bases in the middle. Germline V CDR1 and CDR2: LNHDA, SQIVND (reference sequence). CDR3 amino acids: CASTSRVQTFIYEQYF. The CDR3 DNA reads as TGTGCCAGCACCAGTAGAGTTCAGACCTTCATCTACGAGCAGTACTTC. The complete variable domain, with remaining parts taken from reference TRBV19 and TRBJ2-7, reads DGGITQSPKYLFRKEGQNVTLSCEQNLNHDAMYWYRQDPGQGLRLIYYSQIVNDFQKGDIAEGYSVSREKKESFPLTVTSAQKNPTAFYLCASTSRVQTFIYEQYFGPGTRLTVT.

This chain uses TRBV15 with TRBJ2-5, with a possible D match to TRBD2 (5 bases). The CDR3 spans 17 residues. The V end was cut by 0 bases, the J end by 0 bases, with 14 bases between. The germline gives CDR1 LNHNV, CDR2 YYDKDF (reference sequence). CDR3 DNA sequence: TGTGCCACCAGCAGAGAGAAATTCGCGGGCAACCAAGAGACCCAGTACTTC. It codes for CATSREKFAGNQETQYF.